This T cell receptor beta chain was retrieved from a study of shared clonotypes between healthy human individuals. A word on this clone: Its cognate antigen is unknown.

Study-wide points: Of the naive CD4 clonotypes, about 5.4% were shared across four donors.

As defined, naive CD8 cells were CD45RO-negative and positively selected for CCR7, with terminally differentiated effector memory CD45RA+ cells excluded. The V gene lost 2 bases and the J gene lost 8 bases, with 13 bases spanning the gap. Germline V CDR1 and CDR2: SGHDN, FVKESK. The CDR3 is made up of 14 amino acids. The genomic DNA of each subset was split evenly across several immunoSEQ plates. In replicate PCRs of sorted subsets, about 200 ng DNA, 29,000 or so T cell genomes, was used. Profiled with immunoSEQ multiplex PCR; TCRdb holds only in-frame clones, not every one. The data hold hundreds of thousands of clones, with roughly 96% observed a single time.

Sequencing was done on a sample of naive CD8+ T cells sorted from blood. This clonotype originated in a woman aged 30 to 39 in good health. The V gene is TRBV14, the J gene TRBJ1-3; TRBD1 might be the D (6 bases). CDR3 bases: TGTGCCAGCAGCCAATCAGGGGCCGGGGACACCATATATTTT. The encoded protein is CASSQSGAGDTIYF.